The 18 T cell receptor beta chains listed next were all sequenced from one sample in a study of T cell repertoires in cytomegalovirus infection. TCRdb ran MiXCR on the reads and lists one entry per CDR3 protein. The top ten clones hold around 4% of a sample with fewer than 350,000 distinct CDR3 sequences, 8% to 9.5% of them seen once. The source material was PBMCs. The receptor set was obtained from a human donor in good health (CMV status not recorded). Some clones in this sample may be carry-over from other donors' samples.

This clonotype has just a few counts. V gene TRBV7-9 combines with J gene TRBJ1-1; D not resolved. This CDR3 region has 17 residues. In germline, CDR1 is SEHNR, CDR2 FQNEAQ (reference sequence). V was shortened by 5 bases and J by 5 bases, with 24 bases between the two germline ends. CDR3 sequence reads: CASSLFPSYRPETEAFF. As DNA, the CDR3 is TGTGCCAGCAGCCTATTTCCGAGTTACCGGCCCGAAACTGAAGCTTTCTTT.

This clonotype appeared a few times. This chain links TRBV27 with TRBJ2-2; D unresolved. Trimming cost V 4 bases and J 3 bases, with 18 bases left between them. Germline CDR1 is MNHEY and CDR2 is SMNVEV (reference sequence). The CDR3 consists of 17 residues. The CDR3 sequence is CASSSGGHAAYTGELFF. The CDR3 region has the DNA TGTGCCAGCAGTTCCGGTGGCCACGCGGCGTACACCGGGGAGCTGTTTTTT.

This chain links TRBV6-6 with TRBJ1-1; TRBD1 is a possible D gene (5 bases). Germline CDR1 MNHNY, CDR2 SVGAGI (reference sequence). V lost 8 bases, J lost 0 bases, and 16 bases lay in between. This CDR3 has 15 residues. The CDR3 loop is CASCDGAVMNTEAFF. Written as DNA, the CDR3 is TGTGCCAGCTGTGATGGGGCTGTCATGAACACTGAAGCTTTCTTT.

J is TRBJ1-6 and V is TRBV7-9; D is unresolved. The CDR3 runs to 14 residues. Trimming cost V 7 bases and J 2 bases, with 9 bases left between them. Germline V CDR1 and CDR2: SEHNR, FQNEAQ (reference sequence). CDR3 nucleotides: TGTGCCAGCACCCCTGGGGCCTATAATTCACCCCTCCACTTT. It is translated as CASTPGAYNSPLHF.

This clonotype was detected many times. This rearrangement joins TRBV7-2 to TRBJ2-2, with 7 nucleotides matching TRBD1. Germline loops: CDR1 SGHTA, CDR2 FQGNSA. The V and J ends lost 1 base and 7 bases, in that order; junction bases with no gene match: 9. CDR3 size: 16 residues. Here the CDR3 reads CASSLGPRQGGGELFF. CDR3 nucleotide sequence: TGTGCCAGCAGCTTAGGCCCACGACAGGGCGGCGGGGAGCTGTTTTTT. The full variable domain, in which reference TRBV7-2 and TRBJ2-2 provide the parts outside the CDR3, is GAGVSQSPSNKVTEKGKDVELRCDPISGHTALYWYRQSLGQGLEFLIYFQGNSAPDKSGLPSDRFSAERTGGSVSTLTIQRTQQEDSAVYLCASSLGPRQGGGELFFGEGSRLTVL.

The J gene is TRBJ1-2, the V gene TRBV6-1, with no clear D. The CDR3 is 13 amino acids. The V gene lost 0 bases and the J gene lost 8 bases, with 10 bases spanning the gap. Per germline, CDR1 MNHNS and CDR2 SASEGT. The CDR3, as DNA: TGTGCCAGCAGTGAAGCGGTCTCTCGAGGCTACACCTTC. The encoded protein is CASSEAVSRGYTF.

The rearrangement links TRBV20-1 to TRBJ1-4, with D perhaps matching TRBD1 (5 bases). Looked up from germline, CDR1 is DFQATT and CDR2 is SNEGSKA (reference sequence). The V end lost 3 bases, the J end lost 2 bases, and 10 bases lay between the germline ends. CDR3 size: 14 residues. The CDR3 region has the DNA TGCAGTGCTAGGAGGGGTCCCACTAATGAAAAACTGTTTTTT. It specifies CSARRGPTNEKLFF.

The chain recombines TRBV7-4 with TRBJ2-7, with 10 bases aligning to TRBD1. This CDR3 is built from 15 residues. Germline values: CDR1 SGHVT, CDR2 SQSDAQ. Trimming at V came to 5 bases and at J to 2 bases, leaving 6 bases not matched to a gene. The CDR3 loop reads CASSRGTGATYEQYF. CDR3 DNA: TGTGCCAGCAGCCGTGGGACAGGGGCTACCTACGAGCAGTACTTC.

This clonotype was seen many times. The chain couples TRBV7-2 to TRBJ1-1, with D unclear. V shed 0 bases and J shed 1 base, with 12 bases lying between them. The CDR3 sequence is 16 residues long. Looked up from germline, CDR1 is SGHTA and CDR2 is FQGNSA. CDR3 nucleotides: TGTGCCAGCAGCTTAGCAGGATCCCCGGGGAACACTGAAGCTTTCTTT. Amino acids: CASSLAGSPGNTEAFF. The variable domain in full, with the rest retrieved from reference TRBV7-2 and TRBJ1-1, is GAGVSQSPSNKVTEKGKDVELRCDPISGHTALYWYRQSLGQGLEFLIYFQGNSAPDKSGLPSDRFSAERTGGSVSTLTIQRTQQEDSAVYLCASSLAGSPGNTEAFFGQGTRLTVV.

For this clonotype: The conserved final phenylalanine or tryptophan is absent from the CDR3, which likely points to a read error. The J gene is TRBJ2-4, the V gene TRBV7-9; D remains unclear. V lost 1 base and J lost 0, with 7 bases in between. Germline lookup yields CDR1 SEHNR and CDR2 FQNEAQ (reference sequence). CDR3 length equals 15 residues. CDR3: CASSLGTVAKNIQYY. For the CDR3, the DNA is TGTGCCAGCAGCTTAGGGACGGTAGCCAAAAACATTCAGTACTAC.

V is TRBV11-2 and J is TRBJ2-1; D is uncertain. V lost 4 bases, J lost 7 bases, and 11 bases lay in between. Germline-derived CDR1 and CDR2 are SGHAT and FQNNGV. The length of the CDR3 is 13 residues. The CDR3 DNA reads as TGTGCCAGCAGCTCCCGAGCAGGAAATGAGCAGTTCTTC. This gives the protein CASSSRAGNEQFF.

This clonotype was observed a handful of times. V usage is TRBV30 and J usage is TRBJ2-7; TRBD1 aligns across 8 bases. This CDR3 has 12 residues. Germline assignment: CDR1 GTSNPN and CDR2 SVGIG (reference sequence). The trim removed 3 bases at V and 6 bases at J, leaving 4 bases unmatched. CDR3 loop: CAWRGQASEQYF. CDR3 in DNA: TGTGCCTGGAGGGGACAGGCAAGCGAGCAGTACTTC.

The chain combines TRBV7-8 with TRBJ2-7; 7 bases match TRBD2. The CDR3 runs to 16 residues. From germline, CDR1 is SGHVS and CDR2 FQNEAQ. Trimming took 6 bases from V and 0 from J; bases not matched to a gene: 11. CDR3 residues: CASSYESGVRSYEQYF. Written as DNA, the CDR3 is TGTGCCAGCAGTTACGAAAGCGGGGTTCGCTCCTACGAGCAGTACTTC.

There are many counts of this clonotype. This chain joins TRBV30 and TRBJ1-1, with 7 bases fitting TRBD1. The germline CDR1 and CDR2 sequences are GTSNPN and SVGIG (reference sequence). The V and J ends lost 2 bases and 6 bases, in that order; junction bases with no gene match: 18. The CDR3 totals 17 residues. The DNA of the CDR3 is TGTGCCTGGAGTCGACGCTTAAGACAGGGTGATTACGCTGAAGCTTTCTTT. It codes for CAWSRRLRQGDYAEAFF. Using reference TRBV30 and TRBJ1-1 for the parts outside the CDR3, the full variable domain is SQTIHQWPATLVQPVGSPLSLECTVEGTSNPNLYWYRQAAGRGLQLLFYSVGIGQISSEVPQNLSASRPQDRQFILSSKKLLLSDSGFYLCAWSRRLRQGDYAEAFFGQGTRLTVV.

This clonotype has at least ten counts. J is TRBJ2-1 and V is TRBV7-3, with 7 bases that match TRBD2. This CDR3 spans 15 amino acids. Germline V gives CDR1 SGHTA, CDR2 FQGTGA. With 5 bases clipped from V and 1 base from J, the junction kept 5 bases outside the gene matches. In DNA form, the CDR3 reads TGTGCCAGCAGCCTCACTAGCGCGTCCTACAATGAGCAGTTCTTC. Its protein is CASSLTSASYNEQFF.

This rearrangement joins TRBV20-1 to TRBJ2-3; the D is unclear. With 4 bases removed from V and 6 bases from J, the gap between germline ends came to 11 bases. This CDR3 has 12 residues. Germline CDR1 reads DFQATT; CDR2 reads SNEGSKA (reference sequence). This CDR3 reads CSATFVRDTQYF. For the CDR3, the DNA is TGCAGTGCTACGTTTGTTCGGGATACGCAGTATTTT.

This chain links TRBV20-1 with TRBJ1-2; D is undetermined. Per germline, CDR1 DFQATT and CDR2 SNEGSKA (reference sequence). The CDR3 is 13 amino acids. The V and J ends lost 0 bases and 4 bases respectively, with 9 bases between them. The CDR3 sequence is CSARDGASYGYTF. The CDR3 DNA follows: TGCAGTGCTAGAGATGGCGCCAGCTATGGCTACACCTTC.

This clonotype was counted between two and nine times. The chain uses TRBV6-2 or TRBV6-3 and TRBJ2-2; D is perhaps TRBD1 (5 bases). The CDR3 length is 18 residues. V was shortened by 2 bases and J by 2 bases, with 18 bases between the two germline ends. Germline V gives CDR1 MNHEY, CDR2 SVGEGT. The CDR3 region has the DNA TGTGCCAGCAGTTACCCGGACATAGGTCGGATAAACACCGGGGAGCTGTTTTTT. It encodes CASSYPDIGRINTGELFF.